This TCR beta chain emerged from a study of metastatic and nonmetastatic thyroid tumors (dated by TCRdb to the early 2020s). As for the study more broadly: The researchers compared repertoires between peripheral blood samples and tumor or nodule tissue samples from patients with malignant or benign thyroid disease.

The germline V gene sets CDR1 to KGHSH and CDR2 to LQKENI. Measured from the cysteine to the phenylalanine, the CDR3 is 14 residues long. Of the read, only the CDR3 DNA is kept; its 42 bases are in frame from base 1. Trimming takes 4 bases from V and 2 bases from J, and the germline ends sit 12 bases apart. This clone was observed at least ten times. The antigen this receptor binds is unknown. There are no base qualities to consult, and no much larger clone falls within one base. No treatment had been received by any patient before thyroid surgery. Using T-cell receptor beta sequencing, the researchers looked back retrospectively at clinical samples from patients, gathered between about 2011 and 2018. Broad study findings and their caveats: TCR beta diversity was reported as significantly higher in malignant tumors than in benign nodules, in both blood and tumor samples.

Libraries came from PCR. TCRdb names Illumina HiSeq 4000 as the instrument used. High-throughput sequencing was used to profile the TCR beta-chain CDR3 region of every patient. The paper's data handling went like this. The researchers built a classifier to tell apart papillary thyroid cancer patients with distant metastasis, based on CDR3 differences among clinicopathological groups. The Shannon index was used to assess repertoire diversity, and the Morisita-Horn index was used to assess tumor-blood repertoire similarity. Clones were called with MiXCR by TCRdb after fastp trimmed the public reads at Q25, and only in-frame beta chains were retained. None of the V and J calls come from the authors' own analysis; TCRdb made them. This sample has around 35,000 clones in its table, and approximately 16% of those were observed once. Nearly 3.5% of the sample goes to the ten largest clones.

The rearrangement joined TRBV18 to TRBJ2-7; the D gene is unclear. The receptor was derived from a female donor with papillary thyroid cancer or a benign thyroid nodule (not recorded which). Some clones in this sample may be carry-over from other donors' samples. Sequencing was performed on blood. The nucleotide sequence reads as follows: TGTGCCAGCTCACGGACGGAGAACACCTACGAGCAGTACTTC. This sequence encodes CASSRTENTYEQYF. The full variable domain, with segments outside the CDR3 supplied by the reference TRBV18 and TRBJ2-7 proteins, appears as NAGVMQNPRHLVRRRGQEARLRCSPMKGHSHVYWYRQLPEEGLKFMVYLQKENIIDESGMPKERFSAEFPKEGPSILRIQQVVRGDSAAYFCASSRTENTYEQYFGPGTRLTVT.